Below are 27 T cell receptor beta chains sequenced from a single sample in a study of T cell responses to AZD1222 COVID-19 vaccine. Profiling relied on immunoSEQ multiplex PCR, and the TCRdb table lists in-frame clones only, not all of them. This repertoire shows 200,000 or so clones, 85% to 90% found once; its top ten account for under 3.5%. Sequencing was performed on peripheral blood, taken on day 0 of MenACWY control vaccination. All receptors derive from an adult in good health.

The V gene is TRBV6-1, the J gene TRBJ2-5, with a tentative D call TRBD2 (5 bases). Germline V gene data show CDR1 as MNHNS and CDR2 as SASEGT. V was pared by 1 base and J by 9 bases, with 9 bases between. The CDR3 length is 12 residues. The CDR3 DNA follows: TGTGCCAGCAGTGAAGTCACGAGGGCCCAGTACTTC. Amino acid sequence: CASSEVTRAQYF.

This clone was seen just once. This sequence joins TRBV11-2 and TRBJ1-3, with D unresolved. V was clipped by 5 bases and J by 0 bases, with 11 bases between them. This CDR3 region has 15 residues. From germline, CDR1 is SGHAT and CDR2 FQNNGV. The CDR3 loop is CASSGPWDSGNTIYF. CDR3 sequence (DNA): TGTGCCAGCAGCGGACCTTGGGACTCTGGAAACACCATATATTTT. Using reference TRBV11-2 and TRBJ1-3 for the parts outside the CDR3, the full variable domain is EAGVAQSPRYKIIEKRQSVAFWCNPISGHATLYWYQQILGQGPKLLIQFQNNGVVDDSQLPKDRFSAERLKGVDSTLKIQPAKLEDSAVYLCASSGPWDSGNTIYFGEGSWLTVV.

The rearrangement joins TRBV20-1 to TRBJ1-2; 7 nucleotides align to TRBD1. The V gene's germline CDR1 is DFQATT and CDR2 SNEGSKA (reference sequence). The CDR3 has 12 amino acids. V shed 3 bases and J 8 bases; nucleotides not matched to a gene: 6. Here the CDR3 reads CSASTGAGGYTF. As DNA, the CDR3 is TGCAGTGCTAGTACAGGGGCCGGCGGCTACACCTTC.

The V gene is TRBV9, the J gene TRBJ2-5; D perhaps matches TRBD2 (5 bases). CDR3 size: 14 residues. CDR1 SGDLS and CDR2 YYNGEE come from the germline V gene. The ends were cut back, 4 bases at V and 1 base at J, with 11 bases in the middle. CDR3 DNA sequence: TGTGCCAGCAGCCTTGGACTTGGCCAAGAGACCCAGTACTTC. This encodes CASSLGLGQETQYF. Full variable domain (missing parts from reference TRBV9 and TRBJ2-5): DSGVTQTPKHLITATGQRVTLRCSPRSGDLSVYWYQQSLDQGLQFLIQYYNGEERAKGNILERFSAQQFPDLHSELNLSSLELGDSALYFCASSLGLGQETQYFGPGTRLLVL.

The count of this clone is one. The rearrangement uses TRBV21-1 and TRBJ2-1; the table's D call of TRBD2 was not tested on the DNA. TRBV21-1 is designated a pseudogene. This CDR3 region has 16 residues. The CDR3: CASTRRGGGAGNEQFF. In DNA, the CDR3 is TGTGCCAGCACCCGCCGGGGGGGTGGGGCGGGAAATGAGCAGTTCTTC.

The chain employs TRBV19 and TRBJ1-3, with D possibly being TRBD1 (6 bases). The CDR3 runs to 15 residues. The V and J ends lost 5 bases and 0 bases respectively, with 11 bases between them. The germline CDR1 and CDR2 sequences are LNHDA and SQIVND (reference sequence). The CDR3: CASSHTGISGNTIYF. The CDR3 coding sequence is TGTGCCAGTAGTCATACAGGGATCTCTGGAAACACCATATATTTT.

The gene calls are TRBV27 and TRBJ1-4; 11 nucleotides match TRBD1. The CDR3 has 18 amino acids. The V and J ends lost 3 bases and 2 bases, in that order; junction bases with no gene match: 8. Germline V CDR1 and CDR2: MNHEY, SMNVEV (reference sequence). This CDR3 is CASSFRTGGESTNEKLFF. The DNA of the CDR3 is TGTGCCAGCAGTTTCAGGACAGGGGGCGAGTCTACTAATGAAAAACTGTTTTTT.

CDR3 region: CASSQTDYGYTF. CDR3 in DNA: TGTGCCAGCAGCCAGACAGACTATGGCTACACCTTC. The rearrangement joins TRBV12-3 or TRBV12-4 to TRBJ1-2; a possible D gene is TRBD1 (5 bases). The germline V and J ends were trimmed by 6 bases and 3 bases, with 8 bases remaining between them. The CDR3 totals 12 residues.

J is TRBJ2-2 and V is TRBV6-5; no firm D call. The CDR3 is 13 residues long. Germline V gives CDR1 MNHEY, CDR2 SVGAGI. Trimming pared 8 bases from V and 4 bases from J, leaving 11 bases between. The DNA for the CDR3 is TGTGCCAGCGCGCAGACGCCCACCGGGGAGCTGTTTTTT. The encoded protein is CASAQTPTGELFF.

This chain links TRBV28 with TRBJ2-5; D may be TRBD2 (6 bases). Per germline, CDR1 MDHEN and CDR2 SYDVKM. V was shortened by 6 bases and J by 4 bases, with 12 bases between the two germline ends. CDR3 size: 13 residues. The CDR3 DNA sequence: TGTGCCAGCAGGGTTCAGGGAGGAGAGACCCAGTACTTC. Protein: CASRVQGGETQYF.

The V gene is TRBV5-6, the J gene TRBJ1-2, with 8 bases aligning to TRBD1. The junction had 2 bases not matched to a gene; V was cut back by 2 bases and J by 8 bases. CDR1 and CDR2 (germline): SGHDT, YYEEEE. The CDR3 has 12 residues. The CDR3 region has the DNA TGTGCCAGCAGCTTCAGGGGGCGAGGCTACACCTTC. Translated, it gives CASSFRGRGYTF.

The chain combines TRBV10-3 with TRBJ1-4, with D possibly being TRBD1 (5 bases). The CDR3 consists of 15 residues. The V end was cut by 5 bases, the J end by 8 bases, with 18 bases between. Germline CDR1 ENHRY, CDR2 SYGVKD. The CDR3 bases are TGTGCCATCAGTTCCAGTAGAGGGGCAGAGGAAAAACTGTTTTTT. Its protein is CAISSSRGAEEKLFF.

This clone was picked up one time. This rearrangement joins TRBV9 to TRBJ2-7; 7 positions match TRBD1. The germline gives CDR1 SGDLS, CDR2 YYNGEE. The V gene end was trimmed by 0 bases and the J gene end by 3 bases; junction bases not matched to a gene: 6. The CDR3 runs 15 residues. This CDR3 is CASSVGTGDGYEQYF. For the CDR3, the DNA is TGTGCCAGCAGCGTAGGGACAGGCGATGGCTACGAGCAGTACTTC.

The chain uses TRBV10-3 and TRBJ2-7; D not certain. Germline-derived CDR1 and CDR2 are ENHRY and SYGVKD. The length of the CDR3 is 14 residues. With 3 bases removed from V and 0 bases from J, the gap between germline ends came to 9 bases. The DNA of the CDR3 is TGTGCCATCAGTGACAAGTCCTTCTCCTACGAGCAGTACTTC. Its protein is CAISDKSFSYEQYF.

The chain couples TRBV13 to TRBJ2-3, with D possibly matching TRBD2 (5 bases). Per the germline V gene, CDR1 is PRHDT and CDR2 is FYEKMQ (reference sequence). Trimming took off 2 bases at V and 0 bases at J, with 15 bases between the two ends. There are 17 residues in the CDR3. The CDR3 loop is CASSLSVGSSSTDTQYF. The CDR3 DNA follows: TGTGCCAGCAGCTTATCCGTGGGGAGTTCTAGCACAGATACGCAGTATTTT.

The rearrangement joins TRBV6-5 to TRBJ1-2; the D gene is possibly TRBD1 (5 bases). CDR3 length: 14 residues. Per the germline V gene, CDR1 is MNHEY and CDR2 is SVGAGI. V was clipped by 2 bases and J by 0 bases, with 7 bases between them. The CDR3 nucleotides are TGTGCCAGCAGTTACAGGGGTGCTAACTATGGCTACACCTTC. It codes for CASSYRGANYGYTF.

The chain is built from TRBV7-3 and TRBJ2-5, with 8 bases that match TRBD2. After removal of 2 bases from V and 5 bases from J, the junction contained 7 bases not matched to a gene. Germline V gene data show CDR1 as SGHTA and CDR2 as FQGTGA. This CDR3 region has 15 residues. The chain's CDR3 is CASSLLAGGRETQYF. In nucleotides, the CDR3 is TGTGCCAGCAGCTTATTGGCGGGGGGCCGGGAGACCCAGTACTTC.

This chain links TRBV27 with TRBJ1-5; maybe TRBD1 (5 bases). V gave up 6 bases and J gave up 0 bases, with 12 bases separating them. This CDR3 has 15 amino acids. Germline loops: CDR1 MNHEY, CDR2 SMNVEV (reference sequence). The CDR3 bases are TGTGCCAGCAGGCCCGGACAAAATAGCAATCAGCCCCAGCATTTT. Its translation: CASRPGQNSNQPQHF.

This clone was found a few times. The chain combines TRBV7-6 with TRBJ2-7; 7 bases align to TRBD1. Germline values: CDR1 SGHVS, CDR2 FNYEAQ. The CDR3 contains 15 residues. With 4 bases clipped from V and 2 bases from J, the junction kept 8 bases outside the gene matches. The CDR3 sequence: CASSSSSGTAYEQYF. CDR3 DNA: TGTGCCAGCAGCTCATCCTCCGGGACAGCCTACGAGCAGTACTTC.

V usage is TRBV4-2 and J usage is TRBJ2-3, with D possibly being TRBD2 (9 bases). This CDR3 spans 18 amino acids. Germline V lookup: CDR1 LGHNA, CDR2 YNFKEQ. V dropped 0 bases and J dropped 2 bases, with 18 bases sitting between them. The CDR3 spells CASSQDRTGTSPTDTQYF. In DNA, the CDR3 is TGTGCCAGCAGCCAAGATCGGACAGGGACTAGCCCCACAGATACGCAGTATTTT.

This chain joins TRBV5-4 and TRBJ2-2; D is undetermined. V lost 0 bases and J lost 1, with 7 bases in between. The CDR3 consists of 15 residues. The germline V gene encodes CDR1 SGHNT and CDR2 YYREEE (reference sequence). For the CDR3, the DNA is TGTGCCAGCAGCTTGGCCGGAGTGAACACCGGGGAGCTGTTTTTT. Its translation: CASSLAGVNTGELFF.

The chain joins TRBV28 to TRBJ2-6; D gene unclear. Germline V gives CDR1 MDHEN, CDR2 SYDVKM. The CDR3 is 17 amino acids. The V end was cut by 5 bases, the J end by 0 bases, with 14 bases between. The CDR3 loop is CASSAYGLSSGANVLTF. In DNA, the CDR3 is TGTGCCAGCAGTGCCTATGGCCTTTCCTCTGGGGCCAACGTCCTGACTTTC.

The chain recombines TRBV5-1 with TRBJ2-7; TRBD2 matches at 8 bases. Germline lookup yields CDR1 SGHRS and CDR2 YFSETQ. The CDR3 is 14 residues long. With V trimmed by 4 bases and J by 6 bases, 9 bases remained unmatched. The chain's CDR3 is CASSGGGISGEQYF. CDR3 coding DNA: TGCGCCAGCAGCGGCGGGGGGATCAGTGGCGAGCAGTACTTC.

The J gene is TRBJ1-5, the V gene TRBV28; D unresolved. The CDR3 loop spans 13 amino acids. Germline values: CDR1 MDHEN, CDR2 SYDVKM. Deletions cut 6 bases from V and 4 bases from J, with 10 bases between. DNA of the CDR3: TGTGCCAGCAGCCTATCGTATAATCAGCCCCAGCATTTT. This codes for CASSLSYNQPQHF.

A single count supports this clone. This chain uses TRBV19 with TRBJ2-2; a possible D gene is TRBD2 (6 bases). The germline V gene encodes CDR1 LNHDA and CDR2 SQIVND (reference sequence). The V end was cut by 5 bases, the J end by 0 bases, with 19 bases between. The CDR3 covers 18 residues. Here the CDR3 reads CASSSLGSGTANTGELFF. CDR3 sequence (DNA): TGTGCCAGTAGTTCTTTGGGTAGCGGAACCGCGAACACCGGGGAGCTGTTTTTT.

The rearrangement joins TRBV28 to TRBJ2-1, with 10 bases lining up with TRBD2. Germline V gene data show CDR1 as MDHEN and CDR2 as SYDVKM. J was trimmed by 6 bases and V by 0 bases; bases with no gene match: 5. The length of the CDR3 is 16 residues. This chain's CDR3 is CASSLWRSSGGNEQFF. CDR3 DNA: TGTGCCAGCAGTTTATGGCGGTCTAGCGGGGGCAATGAGCAGTTCTTC. Complete variable domain (other parts from reference TRBV28 and TRBJ2-1): DVKVTQSSRYLVKRTGEKVFLECVQDMDHENMFWYRQDPGLGLRLIYFSYDVKMKEKGDIPEGYSVSREKKERFSLILESASTNQTSMYLCASSLWRSSGGNEQFFGPGTRLTVL.

The rearrangement uses TRBV2 and TRBJ2-7; the match to TRBD2 covers 15 bases. Germline V gene data show CDR1 as SNHLY and CDR2 as FYNNEI. The CDR3 has 17 amino acids. V dropped 4 bases and J dropped 3; count of bases not matched to a gene: 7. The CDR3 DNA follows: TGTGCCAGCAGTGCTGGGACTAGCGGGGGGATTGACTACGAGCAGTACTTC. This encodes CASSAGTSGGIDYEQYF.